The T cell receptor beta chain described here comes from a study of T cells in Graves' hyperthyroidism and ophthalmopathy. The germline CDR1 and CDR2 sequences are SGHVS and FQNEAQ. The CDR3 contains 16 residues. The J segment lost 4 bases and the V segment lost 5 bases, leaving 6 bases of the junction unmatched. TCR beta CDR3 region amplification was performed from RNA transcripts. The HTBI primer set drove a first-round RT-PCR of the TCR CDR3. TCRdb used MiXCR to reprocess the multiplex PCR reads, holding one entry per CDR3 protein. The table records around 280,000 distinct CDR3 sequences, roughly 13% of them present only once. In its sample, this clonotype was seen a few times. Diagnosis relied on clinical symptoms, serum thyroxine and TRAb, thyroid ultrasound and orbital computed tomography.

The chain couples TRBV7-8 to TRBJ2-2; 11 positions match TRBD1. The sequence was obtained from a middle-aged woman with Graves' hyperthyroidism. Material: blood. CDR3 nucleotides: TGTGCCAGCAGCCCGCGGGACAGGGGGTCCACCGGGGAGCTGTTTTTT. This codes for CASSPRDRGSTGELFF.